Given below is one T cell receptor (beta chain) in context. Some clones are missing from TCRdb's copy, which holds only in-frame ones; the method was immunoSEQ multiplex PCR. This table has roughly 120,000 clones, 80% to 90% appearing once. The data are from a study of control samples from healthy donors and cancer patients. V lost 6 bases, J lost 7 bases, and 12 bases lay in between. The CDR3 is 12 amino acids. The receptor was derived from a woman in her forties or fifties with colorectal cancer. Sequencing input: PBMCs. This rearrangement joins TRBV12-3 or TRBV12-4 to TRBJ2-5; D not certain. The chain's CDR3 is CASSQEVGTQYF. In DNA form, the CDR3 reads TGTGCCAGCAGCCAAGAAGTCGGGACCCAGTACTTC.